This is a list of T cell receptor beta chains from one sample in a study of shared clonotypes between healthy human individuals. Assay: immunoSEQ multiplex PCR; the TCRdb copy retains only in-frame clones and omits some. The sample has approximately 2,300,000 clones, just under 95% seen once. Sequenced input: naive CD4+ T cells from PBMCs. The source of these receptors is a man younger than 35 in good health. Some clones in this sample may be carry-over from other donors' samples. Each CDR3 is given with its conserved first and last residue.

V gene | CDR3 length | CDR3 protein
TRBV10-3 | 11 | CAISETNEQFF
TRBV28 | 14 | CASSTFRGRVEQYF
TRBV9 | 16 | CASSVGFRIGHPMQFF
TRBV11-2 | 13 | CASSLGGVDGYTF
TRBV19 | 15 | CASSRTGDQVYEQYF
TRBV5-8 | 15 | CASSLGHGNTGELFF
TRBV7-2 | 13 | CASSPRREDEQYF
TRBV10-3 | 14 | CAISSGLAGVEQYF
TRBV29-1 | 12 | CSVVGGHNEQYF
TRBV6-6 | 13 | CASSQTGEQGYTF
TRBV15 | 13 | CATSPTGTDTQYF
TRBV9 | 16 | CASSPHTTGGSYEQYF
TRBV7-2 | 14 | CASSPSDWGREQFF
TRBV30 | 15 | CAWSTYPQGNYGYTF
TRBV19 | 17 | CASSAGDLRGLGYGYTF
TRBV4-2 | 17 | CASSPKSGAAYTDTQYF
TRBV7-9 | 15 | CASSSDRDSNQPQHF
TRBV15 | 14 | CATSFGTRDYEQYF
TRBV27 | 16 | CASSLSGQGFGNTIYF
TRBV9 | 14 | CASSVALGSYEQYF
TRBV7-9 | 15 | CASSLVGQGYNEQFF
TRBV5-1 | 16 | CASSLAGTSSGNTIYF
TRBV28 | 12 | CASSLMEETQYF
TRBV9 | 18 | CASSVLGQGRGHDQPQHF
TRBV2 | 14 | CASRGDGGYNEQFF
TRBV6-6 | 15 | CASKLDAGTSNEQFF
TRBV4-2 | 13 | CASSLGSPYGYTF
TRBV29-1 | 13 | CSALDRAPTEAFF
TRBV19 | 15 | CASSIVGVSYNEQFF
TRBV28 | 15 | CASSPHDRGRTEAFF
TRBV6-6 | 14 | CASSFGGTPYEQYF
TRBV6-6 | 13 | CASSYGENQPQHF
TRBV30 | 13 | CAWKWSANTEAFF
TRBV28 | 14 | CASSRDRSTDTQYF
TRBV6-1 | 13 | CASSEYLERRYTF
TRBV5-8 | 12 | CASSPAVGEQYF
TRBV18 | 14 | CASSPRQNTGELFF
TRBV7-8 | 15 | CASSLGQVSGNTIYF
TRBV7-2 | 14 | CASSLGLVSDTQYF
TRBV27 | 17 | CASSLSRDRGLNYGYTF
TRBV6-1 | 14 | CASSPGQGGYGYTF
TRBV6-5 | 15 | CASSYSVRGSTEAFF
TRBV9 | 14 | CASSVRSSGNTIYF
TRBV5-1 | 15 | CASSPSPGTGNEQYF
TRBV6-6 | 16 | CASRPNWAGTNEKLFF
TRBV13 | 15 | CASSPRAGDSYGYTF
TRBV29-1 | 16 | CSVNRQGTTSTDTQYF
TRBV5-4 | 13 | CASRGQGNQPQHF
TRBV7-2 | 13 | CASSPAANYGYTF
TRBV5-8 | 15 | CASSTWDRVDYGYTF
TRBV10-3 | 12 | CATTGQGDTQYF
TRBV28 | 15 | CASSVAGGLADTQYF
TRBV15 | 18 | CATSGGLAGFPSPDTQYF
TRBV2 | 14 | CASSERAAQETQYF